This TCR beta chain was found in a study of T cells expressing NK-cell markers (dated by TCRdb to 2018 to 2021). Turning to the overall study: Three sorted T-cell subsets (CD3+CD56+NKG2C+, CD3+CD56+NKG2C- and CD3+CD56-NKG2C+) from several donors had their TCR beta-chain repertoires profiled. Among the eight sequenced donors, only one was HCMV-seronegative, while the other seven were HCMV-seropositive. Randomly selected healthy volunteers, three men and five women, were used as the eight sequenced donors. Libraries were sequenced as 2 x 150 bp reads on Illumina HiSeq 2000/2500, MiSeq or NextSeq.

Sequencing took place on an Illumina HiSeq 2000. TCR beta cDNA libraries were prepared using 5'RACE template switching, which introduced a universal primer site and unique molecular identifiers. Synthesis of cDNA was primed from the TCR beta constant segment and was followed by two consecutive PCR amplification steps. The published analysis was carried out like this. MIGEC was used to demultiplex reads and group reads by UMI, and MiTCR was used to assemble and quantify clonotypes. To exclude erroneous sequences, any TCR cDNA sequence not supported by at least two reads was discarded. The tcR package was used for downstream repertoire analysis, and clonotypes were matched across fractions by CDR3 nucleotide sequence plus V segment. VDJmatch was used to annotate antigen specificity against VDJdb, with one amino acid substitution in CDR3 permitted. TCRdb reprocessed the reads and provides one entry for every CDR3 protein sequence; no DNA is given. TCRdb's processing, not the authors', yielded these V and J calls. The sample's table covers hundreds of thousands of distinct CDR3 sequences. The ten top clones hold more than 3.5% of the sample.

To note about this clonotype: It lacks a known antigen.

The research as a whole found: In several donors, the dominant CD3+CD56+NKG2C+ clonotypes were among the top 10 CD8+ clonotypes and accounted for roughly 1.0-8% of CD8+ T cells. It remained unclear whether the expanded NKG2C-expressing T cell clones were specific for HCMV antigens. Those dominant clonotypes were again the most abundant among CD3+CD56-NKG2C+ cells in several donors, at roughly 25-60.1%.

Based on the germline V gene, the CDR1 and CDR2 sequences are SGHTA and FQGTGA. From the cysteine up to the phenylalanine, the CDR3 has a length of 12 residues. Nucleotide data are not available. HCMV-specific IgG was detected in serum with a commercial ELISA kit to determine HCMV serostatus. Peripheral blood mononuclear cells were isolated from blood by Ficoll density gradient centrifugation. The receptor comes from a woman aged 18 to 75 in good health. The rearranged segments are TRBV7-3 and TRBJ2-3. Sequencing was done on a sample of blood T cells: a sorted CD56 or NKG2C T cell subset, CD4+ or CD8+ T cells, or bulk PBMC T cells (not recorded which). The CDR3 has the sequence CASAVSTDTQYF.